Following are 9 T cell receptor beta chains from one sample sequenced in a study of cytomegalovirus exposure and HLA in healthy donors listed by TCRdb under 2017. Library preparation used the immunoSEQ multiplex PCR assay. For the multiplex PCR, a mixture combining 60 forward primers for TCR Vbeta segments and 13 reverse primers for TCR Jbeta segments was used. TCRdb carries this immuneACCESS record with in-frame sequences only. Its versions omit some clonotypes, under half of them owing to an unresolved V gene in the studies checked, with the rest unexplained. This sample is represented by about 120,000 clones; approximately 9.4% of them were singletons. The top ten constitute over 2.5% of the sample. What was sequenced was PBMCs. The source of these receptors is a young man in good health and CMV-seronegative.

This clone has more than one count but fewer than ten. This chain links TRBV7-8 with TRBJ2-3, with TRBD2 matching over 11 bases. Germline V gives CDR1 SGHVS, CDR2 FQNEAQ. This CDR3 is 16 amino acids long. The J segment lost 2 bases and the V segment lost 3 bases, leaving 4 bases of the junction unmatched. The CDR3 loop is CASSLLAGGATDTQYF. The CDR3 DNA follows: TGTGCCAGCAGCTTGCTAGCGGGAGGAGCCACAGATACGCAGTATTTT. The whole variable domain, filled in from reference TRBV7-8 and TRBJ2-3, reads GAGVSQSPRYKVAKRGQDVALRCDPISGHVSLFWYQQALGQGPEFLTYFQNEAQLDKSGLPSDRFFAERPEGSVSTLKIQRTQQEDSAVYLCASSLLAGGATDTQYFGPGTRLTVL.

Note on this clone: Within the sample, other DNA sequences also encode this same CDR3. The chain recombines TRBV6-1 with TRBJ2-7; TRBD2 matches 7 bases. Germline values: CDR1 MNHNS, CDR2 SASEGT. The CDR3 length is 16 residues. With V trimmed by 1 base and J by 3 bases, 9 bases remained unmatched. The CDR3 DNA reads as TGTGCCAGCAGTGAAGGGGTAACGGGAGGAGTCTACGAGCAGTACTTC. Translating it yields CASSEGVTGGVYEQYF.

The rearrangement uses TRBV9 and TRBJ2-1; 7 nucleotides agree with TRBD2. The CDR3 length is 17 residues. J was trimmed by 3 bases and V by 5 bases; bases with no gene match: 14. Germline loops: CDR1 SGDLS, CDR2 YYNGEE. The CDR3 spells CASSEPEWGGFYNEQFF. The DNA of the CDR3 is TGTGCCAGCAGTGAACCTGAATGGGGGGGGTTCTACAATGAGCAGTTCTTC. The whole variable domain, remainder taken from reference TRBV9 and TRBJ2-1, is DSGVTQTPKHLITATGQRVTLRCSPRSGDLSVYWYQQSLDQGLQFLIQYYNGEERAKGNILERFSAQQFPDLHSELNLSSLELGDSALYFCASSEPEWGGFYNEQFFGPGTRLTVL.

The sample holds a few counts of this clone. The V and J genes are TRBV5-1 and TRBJ2-7, with 7 bases that match TRBD1. V lost 4 bases and J lost 3; bases outside the gene matches: 13. Germline CDR1 reads SGHRS; CDR2 reads YFSETQ. The CDR3 runs 16 residues. The CDR3 here is CASSAKRQGKSYEQYF. CDR3 coding DNA: TGCGCCAGCAGCGCAAAGAGACAGGGCAAAAGCTACGAGCAGTACTTC.

The chain joins TRBV5-4 to TRBJ1-4, with 8 positions matching TRBD1. CDR3 length: 16 amino acids. V gave up 2 bases and J gave up 10 bases; unmatched junction bases: 13. CDR1 and CDR2 from the germline V gene are SGHNT and YYREEE (reference sequence). CDR3 protein: CASSFFNTGGGGKLFF. The CDR3 DNA reads as TGTGCCAGCAGCTTCTTTAATACAGGGGGGGGTGGAAAACTGTTTTTT.

The sample holds a few counts of this clone. This rearrangement joins TRBV12-5 to TRBJ2-7; 9 positions agree with TRBD1. The CDR3 is 16 amino acids. Germline values: CDR1 LGHNT, CDR2 FRNRAP. V lost 2 bases, J lost 5 bases, and 10 bases stayed unmatched. The CDR3 region has the DNA TGTGCTAGTGGTTTGCCACCGGGACAGGGCCTCGACGAGCAGTACTTC. Its protein is CASGLPPGQGLDEQYF.

The chain couples TRBV9 to TRBJ1-4; maybe TRBD1 (5 bases). Trimming removed 4 bases from V and 4 bases from J, with 14 bases in between. This CDR3 contains 15 residues. In germline, CDR1 is SGDLS, CDR2 YYNGEE. The CDR3 region is CASSTRGDGNEKLFF. The CDR3, as DNA: TGTGCCAGCAGCACGCGGGGGGACGGTAATGAAAAACTGTTTTTT.

The chain carries TRBV5-6 and TRBJ2-7; D perhaps matches TRBD1 (6 bases). V was trimmed by 0 bases and J by 2 bases, leaving 9 bases between them. The length of the CDR3 is 14 residues. Germline V lookup: CDR1 SGHDT, CDR2 YYEEEE. CDR3 sequence reads: CASSLGTAAYEQYF. Written as DNA, the CDR3 is TGTGCCAGCAGCTTGGGGACAGCCGCCTACGAGCAGTACTTC.

The chain carries TRBV5-1 and TRBJ1-5, with D possibly being TRBD1 (6 bases). The CDR3 is 15 amino acids. Trimming took off 4 bases at V and 2 bases at J, with 13 bases between the two ends. Germline V CDR1 and CDR2: SGHRS, YFSETQ. The CDR3 coding sequence is TGCGCCAGCAGCCCAGGGGCGCCGGGCAATCAGCCCCAGCATTTT. Its protein product is CASSPGAPGNQPQHF.